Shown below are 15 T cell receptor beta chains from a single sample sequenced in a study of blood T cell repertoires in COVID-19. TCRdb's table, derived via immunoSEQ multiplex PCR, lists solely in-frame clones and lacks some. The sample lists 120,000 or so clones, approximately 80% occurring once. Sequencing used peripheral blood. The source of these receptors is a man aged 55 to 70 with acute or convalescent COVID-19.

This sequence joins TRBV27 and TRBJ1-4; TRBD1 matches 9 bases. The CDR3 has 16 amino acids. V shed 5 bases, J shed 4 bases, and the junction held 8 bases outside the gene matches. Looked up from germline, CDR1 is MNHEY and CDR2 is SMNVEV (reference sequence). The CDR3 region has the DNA TGTGCCAGCAGTCCCACAGGGGGCGCAGATAATGAAAAACTGTTTTTT. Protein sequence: CASSPTGGADNEKLFF.

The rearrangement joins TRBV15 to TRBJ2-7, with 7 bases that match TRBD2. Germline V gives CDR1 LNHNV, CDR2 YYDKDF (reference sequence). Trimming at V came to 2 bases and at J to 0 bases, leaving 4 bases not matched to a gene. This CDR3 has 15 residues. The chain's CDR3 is CATSRMPSGSYEQYF. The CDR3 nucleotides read TGTGCCACCAGCAGAATGCCTAGCGGCTCCTACGAGCAGTACTTC.

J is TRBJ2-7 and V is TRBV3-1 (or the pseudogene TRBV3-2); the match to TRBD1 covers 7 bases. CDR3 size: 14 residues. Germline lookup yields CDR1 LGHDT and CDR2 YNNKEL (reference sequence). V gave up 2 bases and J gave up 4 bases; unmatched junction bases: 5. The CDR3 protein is CASSQNRGSYEQYF. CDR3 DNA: TGTGCCAGCAGCCAAAACAGGGGCTCTTACGAGCAGTACTTC.

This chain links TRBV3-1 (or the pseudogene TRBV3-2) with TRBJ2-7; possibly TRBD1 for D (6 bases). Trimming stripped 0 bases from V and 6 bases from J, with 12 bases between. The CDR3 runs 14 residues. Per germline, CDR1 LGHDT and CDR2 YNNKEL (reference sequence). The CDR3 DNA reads TGTGCCAGCAGCCAAGATATTCAGGGGCGCGAGCAGTACTTC. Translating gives CASSQDIQGREQYF.

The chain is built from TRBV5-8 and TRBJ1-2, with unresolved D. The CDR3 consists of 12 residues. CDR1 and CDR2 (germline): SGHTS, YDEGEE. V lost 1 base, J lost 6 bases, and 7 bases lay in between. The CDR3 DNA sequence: TGTGCCAGCAGCTTGAGACGGGATGGCTACACCTTC. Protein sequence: CASSLRRDGYTF.

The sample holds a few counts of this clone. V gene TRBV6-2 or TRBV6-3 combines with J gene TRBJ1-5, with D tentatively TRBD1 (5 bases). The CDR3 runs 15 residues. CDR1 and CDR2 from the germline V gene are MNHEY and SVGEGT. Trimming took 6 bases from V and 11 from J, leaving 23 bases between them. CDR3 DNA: TGTGCCAGCAGCCGGGCTAGCCGGGACTCCTTGGCCCAGCATTTT. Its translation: CASSRASRDSLAQHF.

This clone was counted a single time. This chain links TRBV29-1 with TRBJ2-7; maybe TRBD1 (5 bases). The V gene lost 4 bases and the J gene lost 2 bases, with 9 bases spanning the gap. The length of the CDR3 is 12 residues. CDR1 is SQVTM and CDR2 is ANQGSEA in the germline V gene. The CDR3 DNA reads TGCAGCGTTGCATACAGGACCTACGAGCAGTACTTC. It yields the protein CSVAYRTYEQYF.

CDR3 sequence reads: CAWAPGSYGYTF. For the CDR3, the DNA is TGTGCCTGGGCACCGGGGTCCTATGGCTACACCTTC. The genes are TRBV30 and TRBJ1-2; D is uncertain. V lost 5 bases, J lost 4 bases, and 11 bases lay in between. The CDR3 has 12 residues. The germline CDR1 and CDR2 sequences are GTSNPN and SVGIG (reference sequence).

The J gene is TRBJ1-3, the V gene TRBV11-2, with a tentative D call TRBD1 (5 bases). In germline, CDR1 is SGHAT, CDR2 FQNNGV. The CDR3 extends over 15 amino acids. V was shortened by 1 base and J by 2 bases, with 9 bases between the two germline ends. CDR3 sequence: CASSLVSGTGNTIYF. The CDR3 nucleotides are TGTGCCAGCAGCTTAGTTTCAGGGACTGGAAACACCATATATTTT.

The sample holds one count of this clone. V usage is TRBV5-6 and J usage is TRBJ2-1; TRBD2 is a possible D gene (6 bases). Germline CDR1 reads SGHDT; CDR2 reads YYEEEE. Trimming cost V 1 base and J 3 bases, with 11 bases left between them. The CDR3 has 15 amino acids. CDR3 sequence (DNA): TGTGCCAGCAGCTTGCCCGGGACTCGCTACAATGAGCAGTTCTTC. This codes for CASSLPGTRYNEQFF. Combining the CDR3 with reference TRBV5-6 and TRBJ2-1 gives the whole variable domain DAGVTQSPTHLIKTRGQQVTLRCSPKSGHDTVSWYQQALGQGPQFIFQYYEEEERQRGNFPDRFSGHQFPNYSSELNVNALLLGDSALYLCASSLPGTRYNEQFFGPGTRLTVL.

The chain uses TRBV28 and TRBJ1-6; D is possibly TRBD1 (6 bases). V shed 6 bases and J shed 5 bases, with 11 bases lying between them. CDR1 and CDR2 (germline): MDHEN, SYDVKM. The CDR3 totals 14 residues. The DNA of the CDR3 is TGTGCCAGCAGCCCGGGACAAGATAATTCACCCCTCCACTTT. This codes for CASSPGQDNSPLHF.

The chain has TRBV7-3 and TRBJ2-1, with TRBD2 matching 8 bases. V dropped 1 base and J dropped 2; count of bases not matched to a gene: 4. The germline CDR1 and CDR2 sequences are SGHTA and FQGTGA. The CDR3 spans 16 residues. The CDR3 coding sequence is TGTGCCAGCAGCTTAATCCCGACTAGCGCCTACAATGAGCAGTTCTTC. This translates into CASSLIPTSAYNEQFF.

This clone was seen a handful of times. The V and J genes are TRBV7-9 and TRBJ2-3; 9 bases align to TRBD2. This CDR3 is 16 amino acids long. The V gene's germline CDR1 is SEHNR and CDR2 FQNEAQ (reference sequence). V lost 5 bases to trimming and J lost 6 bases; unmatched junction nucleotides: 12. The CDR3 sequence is CASSPREGLIQDTQYF. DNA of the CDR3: TGTGCCAGCAGCCCGCGGGAGGGCCTTATACAGGATACGCAGTATTTT.

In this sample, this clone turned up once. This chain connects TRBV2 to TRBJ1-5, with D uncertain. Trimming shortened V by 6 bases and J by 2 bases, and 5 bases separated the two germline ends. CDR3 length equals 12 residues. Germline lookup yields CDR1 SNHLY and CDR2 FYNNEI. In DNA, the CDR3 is TGTGCCAGCAGGGCAGGCAATCAGCCCCAGCATTTT. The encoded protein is CASRAGNQPQHF.

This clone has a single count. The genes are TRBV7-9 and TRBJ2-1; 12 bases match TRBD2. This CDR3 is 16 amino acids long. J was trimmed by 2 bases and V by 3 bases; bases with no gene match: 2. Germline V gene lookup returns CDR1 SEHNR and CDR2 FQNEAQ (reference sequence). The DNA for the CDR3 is TGTGCCAGCAGCTTGACTAGCGGGAGACCCTACAATGAGCAGTTCTTC. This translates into CASSLTSGRPYNEQFF.